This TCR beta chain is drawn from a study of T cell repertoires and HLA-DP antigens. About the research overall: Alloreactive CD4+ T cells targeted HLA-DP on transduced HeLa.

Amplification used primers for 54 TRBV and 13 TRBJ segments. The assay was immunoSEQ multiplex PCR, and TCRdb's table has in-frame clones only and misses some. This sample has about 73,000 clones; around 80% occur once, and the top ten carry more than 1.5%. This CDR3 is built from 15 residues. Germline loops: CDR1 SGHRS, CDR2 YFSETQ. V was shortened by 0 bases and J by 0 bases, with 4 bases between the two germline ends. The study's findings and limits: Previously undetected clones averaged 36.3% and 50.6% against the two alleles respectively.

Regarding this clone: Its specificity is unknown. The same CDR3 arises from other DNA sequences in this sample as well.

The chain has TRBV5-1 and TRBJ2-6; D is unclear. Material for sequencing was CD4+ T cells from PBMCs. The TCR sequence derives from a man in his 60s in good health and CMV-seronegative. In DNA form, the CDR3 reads TGCGCCAGCAGCTTGGACGTCTCTGGGGCCAACGTCCTGACTTTC. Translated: CASSLDVSGANVLTF.